Detailed here is one T cell receptor beta chain. The sample is drawn from a study of blood T cell repertoires in COVID-19. Turning to the study itself: T cells, B-cell-depleted T cells, or PBMCs provided the cDNA or gDNA that served as material.

The CDR3 has 15 residues. Per germline, CDR1 SGHTA and CDR2 FQGNSA. V was clipped by 1 base and J by 5 bases; unmatched bases: 5. Clones were read by immunoSEQ multiplex PCR, and TCRdb kept only the in-frame ones, dropping some. The sample includes roughly 150,000 clones, roughly 93% seen only once; the top ten take about 5%. The sequenced material came from peripheral blood. The source is a man in his late teens or twenties with COVID-19, enrolled during active disease. The chain uses TRBV7-2 and TRBJ2-7; TRBD1 matches at 10 bases. The CDR3 region is CASSLEGTGVHEQYF. For the CDR3, the DNA is TGTGCCAGCAGCTTAGAGGGGACAGGGGTCCACGAGCAGTACTTC.